Reported below is one TCR beta chain. Assay used: immunoSEQ multiplex PCR; TCRdb lists only in-frame clones, some missing. The data show under 350,000 clones, under 90% seen once. These data are taken from a study of blood T cell repertoires in COVID-19. The overall study: Acute and convalescent COVID-19 samples came from the United States, Italy and Spain. PBMCs, B-cell-depleted T cells, or T cells provided the cDNA or gDNA that made up the material.

Cohorts were assigned according to the clinical history that participants reported. All recovered Cohort 3 donors got two negative PCRs, got clearance, or saw symptom resolution. Germline V gene lookup returns CDR1 ENHRY and CDR2 SYGVKD. This CDR3 is 15 amino acids long. V was clipped by 3 bases and J by 4 bases, with 15 bases between them. The sequence was obtained from a woman between 40 and 55 years old who had recovered from COVID-19. Sequencing was carried out using PBMCs or T cells enriched from blood (not recorded which). The V gene is TRBV10-3, the J gene TRBJ1-2; unclear D gene. The CDR3 sequence: CAISETFIPVYGYTF. The CDR3 nucleotides read TGTGCCATCAGTGAAACCTTCATTCCAGTCTATGGCTACACCTTC.